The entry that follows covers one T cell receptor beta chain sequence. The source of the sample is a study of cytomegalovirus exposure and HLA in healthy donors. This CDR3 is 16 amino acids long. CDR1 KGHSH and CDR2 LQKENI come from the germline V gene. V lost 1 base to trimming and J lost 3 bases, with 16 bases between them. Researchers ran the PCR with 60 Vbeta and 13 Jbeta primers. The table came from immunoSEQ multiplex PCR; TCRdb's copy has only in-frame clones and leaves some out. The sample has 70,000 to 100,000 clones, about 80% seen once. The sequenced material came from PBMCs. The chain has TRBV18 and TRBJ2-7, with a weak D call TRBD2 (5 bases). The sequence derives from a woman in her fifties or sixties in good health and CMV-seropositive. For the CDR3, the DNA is TGTGCCAGCTCACCACGGATGGGAGCTGACGGCTACGAGCAGTACTTC. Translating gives CASSPRMGADGYEQYF.